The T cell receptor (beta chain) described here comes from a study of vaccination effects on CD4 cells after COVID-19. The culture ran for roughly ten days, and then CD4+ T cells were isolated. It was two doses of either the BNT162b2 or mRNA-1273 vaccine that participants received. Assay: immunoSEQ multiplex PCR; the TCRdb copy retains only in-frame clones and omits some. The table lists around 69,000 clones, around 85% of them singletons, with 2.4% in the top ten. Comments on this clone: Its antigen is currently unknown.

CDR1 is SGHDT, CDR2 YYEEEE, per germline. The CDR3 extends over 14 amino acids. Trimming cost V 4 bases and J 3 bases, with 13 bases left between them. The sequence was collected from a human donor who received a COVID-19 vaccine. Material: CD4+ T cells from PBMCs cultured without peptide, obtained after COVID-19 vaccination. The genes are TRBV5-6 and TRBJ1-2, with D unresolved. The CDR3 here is CASSIKQRDYGYTF. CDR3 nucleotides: TGTGCCAGCAGCATAAAACAGCGGGACTATGGCTACACCTTC.